The 17 T cell receptor beta chains reported below all come from one sample, sequenced in a study of T cell clusters in autoimmune cytopenias. Some 34,000 genome equivalents of blood DNA were amplified for TRB. One tube held mixed TRB-A and TRB-B primer pools for touch-down PCR. TCRdb reanalyzed the multiplex PCR reads and collapses them to one entry per CDR3 protein, without DNA. This listing includes approximately 6,600 distinct CDR3 sequences. Specimen: peripheral blood. These receptors originate from a human donor with an autoimmune cytopenia or autoimmune hepatitis (not recorded which).

The gene calls are TRBV20-1 and TRBJ2-3; the D call of TRBD1 rests on TCRdb alone, since no DNA is present to check it. This CDR3 region has 18 residues. Germline lookup yields CDR1 DFQATT and CDR2 SNEGSKA (reference sequence). CDR3 amino acids: CSARDFFPRDRSTDTQYF.

This clonotype is labeled medium-sized based on frequency. The J gene is TRBJ1-1, the V gene TRBV29-1. Germline V gene sequence: CDR1 SQVTM, CDR2 ANQGSEA. This CDR3 contains 11 residues. The CDR3 loop reads CSVNEYTEAFF.

By frequency, this clonotype is medium-sized. The CDR3 spells CASREDRGNNQPQHF. The chain is built from TRBV6-1 and TRBJ1-5; TCRdb's D call, TRBD1, is unchecked because there is no DNA. Germline assignment: CDR1 MNHNS and CDR2 SASEGT. The CDR3 is 15 residues long.

J is TRBJ2-3 and V is TRBV5-1. CDR1 and CDR2 (germline): SGHRS, YFSETQ. There are 14 residues in the CDR3. The CDR3 here is CASSLPGDTDTQYF.

This chain connects TRBV5-4 to TRBJ1-6; TCRdb proposes TRBD1, but this gene call is untestable without DNA. This CDR3 comprises 15 residues. The germline V gene encodes CDR1 SGHNT and CDR2 YYREEE (reference sequence). The CDR3 reads CASRSQGSYNSPLHF.

According to its frequency, this clonotype is medium-sized. The genes are TRBV19 and TRBJ2-3; TCRdb's D call of TRBD2 is untestable without DNA. This CDR3 has 14 amino acids. Germline loops: CDR1 LNHDA, CDR2 SQIVND (reference sequence). The CDR3 spells CASRNREGTDTQYF.

The rearrangement uses TRBV7-9 and TRBJ1-3. CDR3 length: 12 residues. Germline V CDR1 and CDR2: SEHNR, FQNEAQ (reference sequence). The CDR3 region is CASSLSGVTIYF.

The V gene is TRBV28, the J gene TRBJ2-7; TCRdb returns TRBD1, unconfirmable since there is no DNA. In germline, CDR1 is MDHEN, CDR2 SYDVKM. The CDR3 sequence is 15 residues long. The CDR3 reads CASRGGGQATYEQYF.

The chain is built from TRBV4-3 and TRBJ2-7. The germline gives CDR1 LGHNA, CDR2 YSLEER. The CDR3 runs to 13 residues. CDR3 region: CASSQGLDYEQYF.

This clonotype shows up as medium-sized by frequency. The chain couples TRBV6-1 to TRBJ2-1; checking the TCRdb D call of TRBD1 is not possible without DNA. Germline-derived CDR1 and CDR2 are MNHNS and SASEGT. CDR3 length equals 16 residues. CDR3 sequence: CASSEPPGQGADEQFF.

The gene calls are TRBV4-3 and TRBJ1-6; TCRdb designates TRBD1, a call that cannot be tested without DNA. Germline CDR1 is LGHNA and CDR2 is YSLEER. The CDR3 contains 15 residues. CDR3: CASSQDSQGVSPLHF.

In terms of frequency, this clonotype is medium-sized. The V and J genes are TRBV6-2 or TRBV6-3 and TRBJ2-5. This CDR3 has 15 amino acids. CDR1 MNHEY and CDR2 SVGEGT come from the germline V gene. The CDR3 spells CASSYGQLYQETQYF.

Its frequency marks this clonotype as medium-sized. The chain links TRBV6-1 to TRBJ2-3. CDR3 length: 15 amino acids. Germline assignment: CDR1 MNHNS and CDR2 SASEGT. The CDR3 loop is CASSQGASSTDTQYF.

The chain uses TRBV5-1 and TRBJ2-7; checking the TCRdb D call of TRBD1 is not possible without DNA. The CDR3 extends over 13 amino acids. Germline loops: CDR1 SGHRS, CDR2 YFSETQ. CDR3 residues: CASSLYRDYEQYF.

This clonotype is labeled medium-sized based on frequency. V and J are TRBV6-1 and TRBJ2-7; the TRBD1 assignment by TCRdb is unverifiable without DNA. Germline V gives CDR1 MNHNS, CDR2 SASEGT. The CDR3 is made up of 13 amino acids. The CDR3 reads CASIPGQGYEQYF.

Frequency places this clonotype as medium-sized (0.01 to 0.1%). The chain employs TRBV5-4 and TRBJ2-2; TCRdb selects TRBD1, and the lack of DNA leaves this call unchecked. The CDR3 spans 13 residues. Germline-derived CDR1 and CDR2 are SGHNT and YYREEE (reference sequence). CDR3 in amino acids: CASSRGNTGELFF.

The rearrangement uses TRBV20-1 and TRBJ2-3; the TCRdb call, TRBD1, lacks DNA for checking. This CDR3 is 16 amino acids long. CDR1 is DFQATT and CDR2 is SNEGSKA in the germline V gene (reference sequence). CDR3 region: CSPQPPHRGPADTQYF.